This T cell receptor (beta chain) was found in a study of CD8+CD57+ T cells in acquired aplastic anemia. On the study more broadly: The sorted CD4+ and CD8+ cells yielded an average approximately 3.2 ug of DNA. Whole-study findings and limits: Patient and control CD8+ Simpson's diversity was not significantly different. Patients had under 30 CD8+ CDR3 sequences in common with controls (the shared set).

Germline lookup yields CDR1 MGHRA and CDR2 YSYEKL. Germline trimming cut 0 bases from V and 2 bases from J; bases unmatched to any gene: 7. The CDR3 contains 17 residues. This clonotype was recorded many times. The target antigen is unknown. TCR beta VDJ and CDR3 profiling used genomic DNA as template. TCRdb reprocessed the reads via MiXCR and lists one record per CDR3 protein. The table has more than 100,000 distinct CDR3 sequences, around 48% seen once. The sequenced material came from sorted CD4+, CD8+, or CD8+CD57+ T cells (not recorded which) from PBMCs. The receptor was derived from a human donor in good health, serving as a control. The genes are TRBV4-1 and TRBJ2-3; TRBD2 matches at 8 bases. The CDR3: CASSQDRTSGLTDTQYF. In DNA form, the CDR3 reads TGCGCCAGCAGCCAAGATAGAACTAGCGGACTCACAGATACGCAGTATTTT.